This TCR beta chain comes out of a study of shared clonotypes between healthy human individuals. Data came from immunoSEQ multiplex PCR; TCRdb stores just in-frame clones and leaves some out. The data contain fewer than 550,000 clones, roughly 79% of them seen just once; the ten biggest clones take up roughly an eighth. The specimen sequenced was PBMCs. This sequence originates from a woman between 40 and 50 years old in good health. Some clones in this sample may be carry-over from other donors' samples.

CDR3 coding DNA: TGTGCCATCAGTGAAAAAGACAGGGAAAATGGCTACACCTTC. The encoded protein is CAISEKDRENGYTF. J is TRBJ1-2 and V is TRBV10-3; 7 bases map to TRBD1. The germline V gene encodes CDR1 ENHRY and CDR2 SYGVKD. The CDR3 sequence is 14 residues long. V lost 3 bases and J lost 6; bases outside the gene matches: 7.